Sequencing of this T cell receptor beta chain was carried out in a study of OX40 agonist ivuxolimab in advanced cancers. As for the study in general: Dosing consisted of intravenous ivuxolimab at 0.01 to 10 mg/kg every 2 weeks. Findings and caveats of the study: Compared with others, partial responders at 0.1-3.0 mg/kg displayed clonal expansion among the lowest. Among the nonresponders, some also had low normalized T-cell clonal expansion.

Here immunoSEQ multiplex PCR was the method, and the copy in TCRdb shows in-frame clones only, minus some. Of roughly 38,000 clones listed, around four fifths are singletons. The CDR3 is 13 amino acids. Germline trimming cut 6 bases from V and 7 bases from J; bases unmatched to any gene: 7. CDR1 MRHNA and CDR2 SNTAGT come from the germline V gene. As to this clone: The antigen is undetermined.

The starting material was CD4+ or CD8+ T cells sorted from blood, obtained in a trial of the OX40 agonist ivuxolimab. The rearrangement links TRBV6-4 to TRBJ1-1, with 8 bases matching TRBD1. The sequence derives from an adult with an advanced solid tumor such as melanoma, head and neck, liver or kidney cancer. CDR3 loop: CASSGIQGGEAFF. The CDR3 region has the DNA TGTGCCAGCAGCGGAATACAGGGGGGTGAAGCTTTCTTT.